This T cell receptor beta chain was identified in a study of blood T cell repertoires in COVID-19. In the study overall: There were acute and convalescent COVID-19 samples, and they came from the United States, Italy and Spain.

The CDR3 totals 12 residues. Germline CDR1 and CDR2: SNHLY and FYNNEI. Trimming took 9 bases from V and 3 from J, leaving 11 bases between them. Original analysis: Reference gene primer amplification gave nucleated cell count estimates. The method was immunoSEQ multiplex PCR; TCRdb's version includes in-frame clones alone and lacks a portion of them. From that table come the V and J calls and clone size; the DNA was used to work out D and trimming. The sample has 130,000 or so clones, around 81% seen once. The receptor's source is a woman aged 55-70 years with active or convalescent COVID-19. What was sequenced was peripheral blood. V usage is TRBV2 and J usage is TRBJ1-1, with D possibly TRBD1 on 5 matching bases. The CDR3 is CARRTLDTEAFF. The CDR3 nucleotides are TGTGCCAGACGGACATTGGACACTGAAGCTTTCTTT.